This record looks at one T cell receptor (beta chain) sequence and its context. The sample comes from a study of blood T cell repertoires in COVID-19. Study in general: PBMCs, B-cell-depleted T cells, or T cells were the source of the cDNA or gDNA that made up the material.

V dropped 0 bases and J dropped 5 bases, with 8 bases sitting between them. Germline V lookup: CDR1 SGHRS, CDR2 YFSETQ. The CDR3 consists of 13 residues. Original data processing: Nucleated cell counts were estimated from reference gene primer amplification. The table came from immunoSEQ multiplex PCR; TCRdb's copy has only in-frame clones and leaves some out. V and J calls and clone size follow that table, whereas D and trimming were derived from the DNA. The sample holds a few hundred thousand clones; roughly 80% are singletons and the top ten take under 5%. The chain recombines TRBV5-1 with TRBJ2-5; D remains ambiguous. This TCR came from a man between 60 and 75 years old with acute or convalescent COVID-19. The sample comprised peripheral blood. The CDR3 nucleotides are TGCGCCAGCAGCTTGGGTAGCTTTGAGACCCAGTACTTC. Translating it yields CASSLGSFETQYF.